This TCR beta chain was obtained from a study of blood T cell repertoires in COVID-19. Study information: Collection of acute and convalescent COVID-19 samples took place in the United States, Italy and Spain.

The CDR3 length is 14 residues. CDR1 is SNHLY, CDR2 FYNNEI, per germline. V lost 7 bases and J lost 0; bases outside the gene matches: 2. Clones were sequenced by immunoSEQ multiplex PCR, and TCRdb holds only the in-frame ones, with some missing. The table has approximately 230,000 clones, approximately 79% seen once; the top ten hold roughly 4%. This chain uses TRBV2 with TRBJ2-2; 7 nucleotides agree with TRBD1. The receptor was isolated from a woman in her thirties or forties with active or convalescent COVID-19. Specimen: peripheral blood. DNA of the CDR3: TGTGCCAGCATACAGGGGCCGAACACCGGGGAGCTGTTTTTT. Translated: CASIQGPNTGELFF.